This T cell receptor (beta chain) was identified in a study of blood T cell repertoires in COVID-19. Across the whole study: Both acute and convalescent COVID-19 samples were obtained from the United States, Italy and Spain. T cells, B-cell-depleted T cells, or PBMCs provided the cDNA or gDNA that served as material.

As handled by the study authors: The authors estimated nucleated cell counts from reference gene primer amplification. Clones were read by immunoSEQ multiplex PCR, and TCRdb kept only the in-frame ones, dropping some. Clone size and V and J calls were adopted from that table, with D and trimming inferred from the DNA. The profile covers about 400,000 clones, with more than 75% appearing a single time and about 3% taken by the ten largest. This clone was picked up a small number of times. CDR1 is MNHNY and CDR2 is SVGAGI in the germline V gene (reference sequence). This CDR3 is built from 18 residues. Trimming pared 6 bases from V and 2 bases from J, leaving 22 bases between.

The sequence came from a human donor in a cohort sampled during active COVID-19. Sequences were obtained from peripheral blood. The gene calls are TRBV6-6 and TRBJ1-4; D uncertain. CDR3 nucleotides: TGTGCCAGCAGCCGAATTGCGCAGGCCGCGGGGACTAATGAAAAACTGTTTTTT. Translation: CASSRIAQAAGTNEKLFF.